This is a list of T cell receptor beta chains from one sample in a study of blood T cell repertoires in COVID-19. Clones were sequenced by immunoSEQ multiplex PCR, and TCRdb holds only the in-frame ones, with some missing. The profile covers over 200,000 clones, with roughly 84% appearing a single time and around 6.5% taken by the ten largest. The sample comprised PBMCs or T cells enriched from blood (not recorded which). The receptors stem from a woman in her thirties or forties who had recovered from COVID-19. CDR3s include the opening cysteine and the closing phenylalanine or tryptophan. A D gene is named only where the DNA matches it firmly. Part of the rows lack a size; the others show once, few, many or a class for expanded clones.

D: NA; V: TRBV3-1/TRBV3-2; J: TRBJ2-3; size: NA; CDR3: CASSQVRAGIQYF; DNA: TGTGCCAGCAGCCAAGTACGCGCCGGGATTCAGTATTTT
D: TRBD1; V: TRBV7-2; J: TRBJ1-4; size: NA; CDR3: CASSLAAGGGEKLFF; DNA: TGTGCCAGCAGCTTAGCGGCAGGGGGAGGTGAAAAACTGTTTTTT
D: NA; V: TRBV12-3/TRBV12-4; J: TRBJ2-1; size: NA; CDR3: CASSGDSFEQFF; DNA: TGTGCCAGCAGTGGGGACTCTTTTGAGCAGTTCTTC
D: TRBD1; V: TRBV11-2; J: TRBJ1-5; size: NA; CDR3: CASSLTGTPQPQHF; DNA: TGTGCCAGCAGCTTGACAGGGACACCTCAGCCCCAGCATTTT
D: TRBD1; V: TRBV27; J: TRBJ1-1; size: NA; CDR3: CASSFRDRVSTEAFF; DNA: TGTGCCAGCAGTTTCCGCGACAGGGTGAGCACTGAAGCTTTCTTT
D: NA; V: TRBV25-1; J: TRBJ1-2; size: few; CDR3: CASSPWGGQDYGYTF; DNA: TGTGCCAGCAGTCCTTGGGGGGGGCAGGACTATGGCTACACCTTC
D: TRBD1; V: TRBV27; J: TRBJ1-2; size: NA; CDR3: CASGGTGGNNGYTF; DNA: TGTGCCAGCGGCGGGACAGGGGGAAATAATGGCTACACCTTC
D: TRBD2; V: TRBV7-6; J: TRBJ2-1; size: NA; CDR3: CASSLGVSSGRENEQFF; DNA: TGTGCCAGCAGCTTAGGAGTCTCTAGCGGGAGGGAGAATGAGCAGTTCTTC
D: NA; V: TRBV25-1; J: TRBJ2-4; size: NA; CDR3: CAGERLAKNIQYF; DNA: TGTGCCGGAGAACGGTTAGCCAAAAACATTCAGTACTTC
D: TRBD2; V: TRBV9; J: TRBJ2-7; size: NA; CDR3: CASSEGTGLAGGYEQYF; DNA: TGTGCCAGCAGCGAGGGGACGGGTCTAGCGGGAGGGTACGAGCAGTACTTC
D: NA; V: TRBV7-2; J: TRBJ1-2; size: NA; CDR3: CASSSRGGSYGYTF; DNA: TGTGCCAGCAGCTCCCGGGGAGGGAGCTATGGCTACACCTTC
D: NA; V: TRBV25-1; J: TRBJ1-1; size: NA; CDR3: CASSAQMNTEAFF; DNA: TGTGCCAGCAGTGCGCAGATGAACACTGAAGCTTTCTTT
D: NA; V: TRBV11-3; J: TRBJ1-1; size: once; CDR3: CASSLDQDTEAFF; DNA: TGTGCCAGCAGCTTAGATCAGGACACTGAAGCTTTCTTT
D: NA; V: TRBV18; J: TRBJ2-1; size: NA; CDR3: CASSPNARDNEQFF; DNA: TGTGCCAGCTCACCAAATGCCAGGGACAATGAGCAGTTCTTC
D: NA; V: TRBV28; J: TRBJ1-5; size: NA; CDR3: CATQKGGSAQPQHF; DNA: TGTGCCACCCAAAAGGGAGGGTCCGCTCAGCCCCAGCATTTT
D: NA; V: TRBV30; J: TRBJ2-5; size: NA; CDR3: CAWSRSSEERETQYF; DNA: TGTGCCTGGAGTCGTAGTAGCGAGGAACGAGAGACCCAGTACTTC
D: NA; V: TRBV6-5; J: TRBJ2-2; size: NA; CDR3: CATLTQGTGELFF; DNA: TGTGCCACCTTAACCCAGGGAACCGGGGAGCTGTTTTTT
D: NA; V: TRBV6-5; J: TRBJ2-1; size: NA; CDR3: CASSPGSSYNEQFF; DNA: TGTGCCAGTTCCCCGGGTAGCTCCTACAATGAGCAGTTCTTC
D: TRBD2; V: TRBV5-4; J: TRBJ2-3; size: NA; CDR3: CASSSPLAGGVNTQYF; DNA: TGTGCCAGCAGCTCACCGCTAGCGGGGGGGGTAAATACGCAGTATTTT
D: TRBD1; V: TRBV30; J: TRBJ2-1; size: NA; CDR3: CALDRGLYNEQFF; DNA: TGTGCCTTGGACAGGGGGTTATACAATGAGCAGTTCTTC
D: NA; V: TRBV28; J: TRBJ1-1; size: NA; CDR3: CASSLAGGNTEAFF; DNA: TGTGCCAGCAGTTTAGCCGGAGGGAACACTGAAGCTTTCTTT
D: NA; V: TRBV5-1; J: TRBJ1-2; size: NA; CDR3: CASTPGGGILYGYTF; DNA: TGCGCCAGCACCCCGGGCGGGGGCATCTTGTATGGCTACACCTTC
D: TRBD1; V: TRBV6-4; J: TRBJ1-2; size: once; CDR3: CASKGTGVSDGYTF; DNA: TGTGCCAGCAAAGGGACAGGGGTATCCGATGGCTACACCTTC
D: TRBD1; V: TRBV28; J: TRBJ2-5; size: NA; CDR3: CATDRGRETQYF; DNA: TGTGCCACGGACAGGGGTAGGGAGACCCAGTACTTC
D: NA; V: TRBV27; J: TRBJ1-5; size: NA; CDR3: CASSGAVGRNQPQHF; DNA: TGTGCCAGCAGTGGGGCGGTGGGTCGCAATCAGCCCCAGCATTTT
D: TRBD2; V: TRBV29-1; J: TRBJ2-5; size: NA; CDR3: CSGRAGAGTQYF; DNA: TGCAGCGGTCGAGCGGGGGCCGGGACCCAGTACTTC
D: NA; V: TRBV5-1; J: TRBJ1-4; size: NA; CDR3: CASSLDGPGEKLFF; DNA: TGCGCCAGCAGCTTGGATGGCCCGGGGGAAAAACTGTTTTTT
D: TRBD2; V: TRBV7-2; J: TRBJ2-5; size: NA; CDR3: CASSLARTSLQETQYF; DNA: TGTGCCAGCAGCTTAGCCAGGACTAGCCTCCAAGAGACCCAGTACTTC
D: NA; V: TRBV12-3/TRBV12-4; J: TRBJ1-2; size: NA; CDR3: CASSSEGVGYTF; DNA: TGTGCCAGCAGTTCAGAGGGAGTTGGCTACACCTTC
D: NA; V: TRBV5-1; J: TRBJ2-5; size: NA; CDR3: CASSSGQRTRETQYF; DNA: TGCGCCAGCAGCTCCGGACAGCGGACGCGAGAGACCCAGTACTTC